The entry that follows covers one TCR beta chain sequence. The data were taken from a study of blood T cell repertoires in COVID-19. Study in general: Samples taken during acute and convalescent COVID-19 were collected in the United States, Italy and Spain. The cDNA or gDNA used as material had been derived from T cells, B-cell-depleted T cells, or PBMCs.

The repertoire was sequenced with immunoSEQ multiplex PCR; TCRdb's copy has only in-frame clones and lacks some. The sample contains some 26,000 clones, 72% of which appear only once. The sequence came from a woman older than 75 with acute or convalescent COVID-19. The sequenced sample consisted of peripheral blood.

This CDR3 reads CASSRPVANTGELFF. DNA of the CDR3: TGTGCCAGCAGCCGGCCAGTGGCGAACACCGGGGAGCTGTTTTTT. V and J are TRBV3-1 (or the pseudogene TRBV3-2) and TRBJ2-2; D not certain. Looked up from germline, CDR1 is LGHDT and CDR2 is YNNKEL (reference sequence). V lost 4 bases and J lost 0, with 9 bases in between. This CDR3 comprises 15 residues.